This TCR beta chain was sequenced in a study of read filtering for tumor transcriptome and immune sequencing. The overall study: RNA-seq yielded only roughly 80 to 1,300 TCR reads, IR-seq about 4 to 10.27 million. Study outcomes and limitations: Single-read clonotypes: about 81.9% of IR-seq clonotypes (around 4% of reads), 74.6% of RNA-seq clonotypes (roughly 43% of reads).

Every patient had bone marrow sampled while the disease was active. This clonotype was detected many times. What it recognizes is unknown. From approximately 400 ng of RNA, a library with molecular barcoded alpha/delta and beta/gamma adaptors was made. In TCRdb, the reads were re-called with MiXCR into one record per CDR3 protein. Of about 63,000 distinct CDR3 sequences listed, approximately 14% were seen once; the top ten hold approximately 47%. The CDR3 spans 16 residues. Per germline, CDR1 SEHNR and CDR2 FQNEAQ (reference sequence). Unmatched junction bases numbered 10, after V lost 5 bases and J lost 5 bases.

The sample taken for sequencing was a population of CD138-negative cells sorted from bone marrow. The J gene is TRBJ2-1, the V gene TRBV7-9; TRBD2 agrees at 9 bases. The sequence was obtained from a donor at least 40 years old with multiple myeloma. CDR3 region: CASSPGLAGLDNEQFF. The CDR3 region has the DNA TGTGCCAGCAGCCCAGGGCTAGCGGGACTGGACAATGAGCAGTTCTTC. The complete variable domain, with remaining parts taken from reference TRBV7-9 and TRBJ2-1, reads DTGVSQNPRHKITKRGQNVTFRCDPISEHNRLYWYRQTLGQGPEFLTYFQNEAQLEKSRLLSDRFSAERPKGSFSTLEIQRTEQGDSAMYLCASSPGLAGLDNEQFFGPGTRLTVL.